A single sample gave rise to the 10 T cell receptor beta chains below, sequenced in a study of T-cell reconstitution after alpha-beta-depleted transplantation in children. The authors prepared the TCRbeta library with unique molecular identifiers. One entry per CDR3 protein, called by TCRdb with MiXCR from the PCR reads. The sample contains hundreds of thousands of distinct CDR3 sequences, about 17% of which appear only once. The material sequenced was PBMCs from the stem cell graft donor, taken from the stem cell graft. All receptors come from a human donor who donated a stem cell graft to a child with acute lymphoblastic leukemia.

CDR3 residues: CSASPTSGGSYEQYF. The CDR3 DNA reads as TGCAGTGCTAGCCCCACGAGCGGGGGCTCCTACGAGCAGTACTTC. The gene calls are TRBV20-1 and TRBJ2-7; 8 bases match TRBD2. This CDR3 comprises 15 residues. Unmatched junction bases numbered 7, after V lost 3 bases and J lost 0 bases. Germline V gene data show CDR1 as DFQATT and CDR2 as SNEGSKA (reference sequence).

Only a few counts were recorded for this clonotype. The rearrangement links TRBV5-6 to TRBJ2-1; no definite D call. Trimming removed 2 bases from V and 10 bases from J, with 7 bases in between. The CDR3 is made up of 11 amino acids. Germline V gene sequence: CDR1 SGHDT, CDR2 YYEEEE. CDR3 protein: CASSFIQEQFF. As DNA, the CDR3 is TGTGCCAGCAGCTTTATTCAGGAGCAGTTCTTC.

This clonotype was recorded many times. V usage is TRBV29-1 and J usage is TRBJ2-2; TRBD1 matches 10 bases. Germline CDR1 SQVTM, CDR2 ANQGSEA. This CDR3 has 13 amino acids. V lost 7 bases, J lost 5 bases, and 4 bases stayed unmatched. The CDR3 DNA sequence: TGCAGCGCTCCGGGACAGGGGACCGGGGAGCTGTTTTTT. Translation gives CSAPGQGTGELFF.

This clonotype was picked up a small number of times. V and J are TRBV18 and TRBJ2-3; D may be TRBD2 (6 bases). From germline, CDR1 is KGHSH and CDR2 LQKENI. The V and J ends lost 4 bases and 11 bases respectively, with 31 bases between them. CDR3 length equals 18 residues. This chain's CDR3 is CASSLLTTRSGEGYGQYF. DNA of the CDR3: TGTGCCAGCTCACTCCTAACCACTAGGTCGGGAGAAGGTTATGGGCAGTATTTT.

The sample holds many counts of this clonotype. This chain connects TRBV9 to TRBJ2-2; D gene uncertain. The ends were cut back, 1 base at V and 7 bases at J, with 11 bases in the middle. Looked up from germline, CDR1 is SGDLS and CDR2 is YYNGEE. The CDR3 has 14 residues. The CDR3 bases are TGTGCCAGCAGCGTACCCTCGGGTAGCGGGGAGCTGTTTTTT. This translates into CASSVPSGSGELFF.

This clonotype came up a few times. CDR3: CASSLRVLAGNTGELFF. DNA of the CDR3: TGTGCCAGCAGCCTAAGAGTACTAGCGGGAAACACCGGGGAGCTGTTTTTT. The genes are TRBV14 and TRBJ2-2, with 10 bases fitting TRBD2. V lost 4 bases to trimming and J lost 2 bases; unmatched junction nucleotides: 7. The CDR3 has 17 amino acids. Germline loops: CDR1 SGHDN, CDR2 FVKESK.

This clonotype came up a few times. The V call is TRBV6-5, the J call TRBJ1-1, with a possible D match to TRBD1 (6 bases). The V gene's germline CDR1 is MNHEY and CDR2 SVGAGI. Trimming removed 2 bases from V and 1 base from J, with 14 bases in between. The CDR3 extends over 16 amino acids. CDR3 sequence reads: CASSYGAGVPNTEAFF. The CDR3 nucleotides read TGTGCCAGCAGTTACGGGGCAGGGGTACCGAACACTGAAGCTTTCTTT.

This clonotype was found a few times. The chain employs TRBV4-1 and TRBJ2-7; 8 bases are a match to TRBD1. V trimming: 1 base; J trimming: 7 bases; junction bases outside the gene matches: 6. This CDR3 region has 14 residues. CDR1 is MGHRA and CDR2 is YSYEKL in the germline V gene. The CDR3 loop is CASSQARTGIEQYF. CDR3 nucleotides: TGCGCCAGCAGCCAAGCTCGGACAGGGATTGAGCAGTACTTC.

This clonotype was observed a handful of times. This chain joins TRBV25-1 and TRBJ2-2; possibly TRBD1 for D (5 bases). V gave up 5 bases and J gave up 0 bases, with 10 bases separating them. This CDR3 is 15 amino acids long. CDR1 is MGHDK, CDR2 SYGVNS, per germline. CDR3 sequence: CASSWTLPNTGELFF. The CDR3 coding sequence is TGTGCCAGCAGTTGGACACTACCGAACACCGGGGAGCTGTTTTTT.

The table lists this clonotype with a few counts. J is TRBJ1-5 and V is TRBV20-1; tentative D call: TRBD1 (6 bases). CDR1 is DFQATT and CDR2 is SNEGSKA in the germline V gene (reference sequence). V was shortened by 5 bases and J by 0 bases, with 17 bases between the two germline ends. The CDR3 consists of 16 residues. The chain's CDR3 is CSAPAGAENSNQPQHF. Here the CDR3 DNA reads TGCAGTGCTCCCGCGGGGGCAGAGAATAGCAATCAGCCCCAGCATTTT.